The T cell receptor beta chain under discussion was sequenced for a study of molecular identifiers for immune sequencing clone quantification. This clonotype was detected ten times or more. The V and J ends lost 3 bases and 3 bases respectively, with 8 bases between them. CDR1 is LNHDA and CDR2 is SQIVND in the germline V gene (reference sequence). The CDR3 contains 13 residues. TCRdb re-analysed the PCR reads in MiXCR, keeping a single row per CDR3 protein. The sample shows fewer than 350,000 distinct CDR3 sequences, 24% of them seen only once. The sequence came from a human donor in good health. Some libraries in this study had Jurkat cell RNA spiked in. Specimen: naive CD8+ T cells from blood, with Jurkat cell RNA spiked in. This sample's subset: FACS-sorted CD8+CD4-CCR7+CD45RA+ naive T cells. This chain uses TRBV19 with TRBJ1-2; the D gene is possibly TRBD1 (5 bases). The CDR3 DNA reads TGTGCCAGTAGTATTGGGGGAGACTATGGCTACACCTTC. This gives the protein CASSIGGDYGYTF.